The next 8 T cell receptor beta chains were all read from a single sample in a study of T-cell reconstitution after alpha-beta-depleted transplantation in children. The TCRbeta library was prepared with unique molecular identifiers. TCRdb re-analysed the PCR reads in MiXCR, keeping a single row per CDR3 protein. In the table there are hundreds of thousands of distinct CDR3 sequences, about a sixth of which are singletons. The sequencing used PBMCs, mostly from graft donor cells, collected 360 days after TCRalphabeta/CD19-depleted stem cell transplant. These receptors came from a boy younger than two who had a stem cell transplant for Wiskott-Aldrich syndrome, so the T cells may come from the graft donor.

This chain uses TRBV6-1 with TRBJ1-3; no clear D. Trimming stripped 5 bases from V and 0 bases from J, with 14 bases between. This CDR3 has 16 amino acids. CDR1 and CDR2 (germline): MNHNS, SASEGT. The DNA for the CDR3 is TGTGCCAGCAGTAGAAGCCTCTGGAGCTCTGGAAACACCATATATTTT. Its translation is CASSRSLWSSGNTIYF.

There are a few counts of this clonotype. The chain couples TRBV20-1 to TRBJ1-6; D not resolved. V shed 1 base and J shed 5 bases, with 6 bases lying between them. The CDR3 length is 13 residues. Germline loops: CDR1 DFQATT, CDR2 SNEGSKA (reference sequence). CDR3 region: CSARGAHNSPLHF. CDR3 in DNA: TGCAGTGCTAGAGGTGCTCATAATTCACCCCTCCACTTT.

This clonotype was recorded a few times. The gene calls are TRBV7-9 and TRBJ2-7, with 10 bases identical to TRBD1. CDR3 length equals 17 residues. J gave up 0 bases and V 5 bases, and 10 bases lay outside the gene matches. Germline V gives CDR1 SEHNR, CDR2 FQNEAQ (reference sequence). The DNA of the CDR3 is TGTGCCAGCAGCGGCACGGGGACAGGGGCTATCTCCTACGAGCAGTACTTC. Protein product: CASSGTGTGAISYEQYF.

The CDR3 protein is CASSPTYPGLQETQYF. The CDR3 DNA follows: TGTGCCAGCTCACCTACATATCCGGGGCTTCAAGAGACCCAGTACTTC. The chain couples TRBV18 to TRBJ2-5; D may match TRBD1 or TRBD2 (5 bases each). The CDR3 sequence is 16 residues long. Germline CDR1 is KGHSH and CDR2 is LQKENI. The V gene lost 3 bases and the J gene lost 2 bases, with 16 bases spanning the gap.

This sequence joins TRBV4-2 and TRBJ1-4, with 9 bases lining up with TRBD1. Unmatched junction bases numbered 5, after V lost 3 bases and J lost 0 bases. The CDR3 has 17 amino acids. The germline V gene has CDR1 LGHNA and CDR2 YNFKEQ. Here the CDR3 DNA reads TGTGCCAGCAGCCAGTTCTACAGGGGGCCAACTAATGAAAAACTGTTTTTT. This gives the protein CASSQFYRGPTNEKLFF.

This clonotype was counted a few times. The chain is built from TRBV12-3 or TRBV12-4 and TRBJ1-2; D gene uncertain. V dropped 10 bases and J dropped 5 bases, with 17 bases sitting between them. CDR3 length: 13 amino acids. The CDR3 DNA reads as TGTGCCACCTCTTCGGTTCTAGGGTATGGCTACACCTTC. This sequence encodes CATSSVLGYGYTF.

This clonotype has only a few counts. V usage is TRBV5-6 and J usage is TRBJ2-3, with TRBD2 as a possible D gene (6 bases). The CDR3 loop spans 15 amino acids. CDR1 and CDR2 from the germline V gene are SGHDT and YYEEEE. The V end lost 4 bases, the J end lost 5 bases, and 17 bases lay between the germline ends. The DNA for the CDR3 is TGTGCCAGCAGCCCCATCTGGGCGGGGTTAGATACGCAGTATTTT. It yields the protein CASSPIWAGLDTQYF.

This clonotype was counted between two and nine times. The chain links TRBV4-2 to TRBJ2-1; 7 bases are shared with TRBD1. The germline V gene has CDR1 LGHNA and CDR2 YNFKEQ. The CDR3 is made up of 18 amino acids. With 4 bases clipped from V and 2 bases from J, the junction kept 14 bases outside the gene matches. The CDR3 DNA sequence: TGTGCCAGCAGCCGAAGGGGCCCACAGGGGCCCCCCTACAATGAGCAGTTCTTC. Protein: CASSRRGPQGPPYNEQFF.